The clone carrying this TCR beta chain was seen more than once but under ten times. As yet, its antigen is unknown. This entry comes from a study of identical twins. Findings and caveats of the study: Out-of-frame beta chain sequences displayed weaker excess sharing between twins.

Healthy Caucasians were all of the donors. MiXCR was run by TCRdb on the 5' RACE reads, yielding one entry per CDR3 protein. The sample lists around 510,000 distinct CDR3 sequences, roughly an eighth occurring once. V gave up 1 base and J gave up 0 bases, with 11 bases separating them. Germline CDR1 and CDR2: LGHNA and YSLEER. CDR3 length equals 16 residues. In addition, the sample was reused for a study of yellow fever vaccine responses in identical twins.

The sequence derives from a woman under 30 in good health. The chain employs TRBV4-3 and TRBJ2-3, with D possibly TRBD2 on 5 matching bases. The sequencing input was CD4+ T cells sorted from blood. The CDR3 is CASSQGRQPSTDTQYF. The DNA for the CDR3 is TGCGCCAGCAGCCAAGGGAGGCAGCCGAGCACAGATACGCAGTATTTT.